Below, 2 T cell receptor beta chains from the same sample are listed, as sequenced in a study of blood T cell repertoires in COVID-19. Using immunoSEQ multiplex PCR, the repertoire was profiled, and TCRdb retains in-frame clones only, with some absent. The sample contains 120,000 to 150,000 clones, 80% to 90% of which appear only once. Material: peripheral blood. These TCRs come from a woman aged 55 to 70 with active COVID-19.

The genes are TRBV18 and TRBJ1-6; 10 nucleotides match TRBD1. Germline lookup yields CDR1 KGHSH and CDR2 LQKENI. The CDR3 is made up of 14 amino acids. V was clipped by 5 bases and J by 8 bases; unmatched bases: 3. CDR3 nucleotide sequence: TGTGCCAGCTCAATGGACAGGGGGGATTCACCCCTCCACTTT. Translated, it gives CASSMDRGDSPLHF.

V gene TRBV27 combines with J gene TRBJ1-1; D not certain. V lost 7 bases to trimming and J lost 6 bases, with 15 bases between them. The CDR3 has 13 amino acids. Germline V gene sequence: CDR1 MNHEY, CDR2 SMNVEV (reference sequence). The chain's CDR3 is CASTNFLGAEAFF. The CDR3 DNA reads TGTGCCAGCACCAACTTCCTGGGCGCTGAAGCTTTCTTT.